This T cell receptor beta chain was captured by sequencing in a study of regulatory T cells in long-lasting Graves disease. Both iRepertoire HTBI primers and Arm-PCR of CDR3 regions were used to build the TCR beta libraries. TCRdb re-called the multiplex PCR reads with MiXCR, one entry per CDR3 protein. This table holds a few hundred thousand distinct CDR3 sequences, approximately 25% found once. Time point: persistent/refractory GD, antithyroid drugs over 5 years with positive TRAb. RNA from PBMCs was the source of the TCR library. The CDR3 loop spans 16 amino acids. Germline V CDR1 and CDR2: SGHAT, FQNNGV. V shed 3 bases and J 7 bases; nucleotides not matched to a gene: 10.

The sequence was collected from a middle-aged woman with Graves disease. The starting material was peripheral blood mononuclear cells (PBMCs), obtained when the disease was refractory, from a patient treated with antithyroid drugs. The rearrangement links TRBV11-2 to TRBJ2-2; TRBD1 aligns across 8 bases. DNA for the CDR3: TGTGCCAGCAGCTTGGGATTTACAGGGGGTGGCGGGGAGCTGTTTTTT. Amino acid sequence: CASSLGFTGGGGELFF.